This T cell receptor beta chain derives from a study of T cells in Graves' hyperthyroidism and ophthalmopathy. Patients were excluded because of uncontrolled infection, other autoimmune disease, pregnancy or lactation. This clonotype was detected ten times or more. The antigen is not known. Regarding the study as a whole: Ophthalmopathy could be told apart from stable hyperthyroidism with a 13 V-J model. The majority of expanded thyroid clonotypes above 0.001 also appeared in blood.

V dropped 3 bases and J dropped 2; count of bases not matched to a gene: 2. Germline CDR1 reads LGHNA; CDR2 reads YNFKEQ. The CDR3 covers 15 residues. RNA transcripts provided the source from which TCR beta CDR3 regions were amplified. HTBI primers were the set used in a first-round RT-PCR of the TCR CDR3. TCRdb reprocessed the multiplex PCR reads via MiXCR and lists one record per CDR3 protein. Of about 640,000 distinct CDR3 sequences listed, around 20% were seen once; the top ten hold 34%. The TCR was taken from a man aged 30 to 45 with Graves' ophthalmopathy. The V and J genes are TRBV4-2 and TRBJ2-7, with 12 bases identical to TRBD1. Sequenced material: blood. CDR3 amino acids: CASSQGQGAAYEQYF. CDR3 sequence (DNA): TGTGCCAGCAGCCAGGGACAGGGGGCGGCCTACGAGCAGTACTTC.